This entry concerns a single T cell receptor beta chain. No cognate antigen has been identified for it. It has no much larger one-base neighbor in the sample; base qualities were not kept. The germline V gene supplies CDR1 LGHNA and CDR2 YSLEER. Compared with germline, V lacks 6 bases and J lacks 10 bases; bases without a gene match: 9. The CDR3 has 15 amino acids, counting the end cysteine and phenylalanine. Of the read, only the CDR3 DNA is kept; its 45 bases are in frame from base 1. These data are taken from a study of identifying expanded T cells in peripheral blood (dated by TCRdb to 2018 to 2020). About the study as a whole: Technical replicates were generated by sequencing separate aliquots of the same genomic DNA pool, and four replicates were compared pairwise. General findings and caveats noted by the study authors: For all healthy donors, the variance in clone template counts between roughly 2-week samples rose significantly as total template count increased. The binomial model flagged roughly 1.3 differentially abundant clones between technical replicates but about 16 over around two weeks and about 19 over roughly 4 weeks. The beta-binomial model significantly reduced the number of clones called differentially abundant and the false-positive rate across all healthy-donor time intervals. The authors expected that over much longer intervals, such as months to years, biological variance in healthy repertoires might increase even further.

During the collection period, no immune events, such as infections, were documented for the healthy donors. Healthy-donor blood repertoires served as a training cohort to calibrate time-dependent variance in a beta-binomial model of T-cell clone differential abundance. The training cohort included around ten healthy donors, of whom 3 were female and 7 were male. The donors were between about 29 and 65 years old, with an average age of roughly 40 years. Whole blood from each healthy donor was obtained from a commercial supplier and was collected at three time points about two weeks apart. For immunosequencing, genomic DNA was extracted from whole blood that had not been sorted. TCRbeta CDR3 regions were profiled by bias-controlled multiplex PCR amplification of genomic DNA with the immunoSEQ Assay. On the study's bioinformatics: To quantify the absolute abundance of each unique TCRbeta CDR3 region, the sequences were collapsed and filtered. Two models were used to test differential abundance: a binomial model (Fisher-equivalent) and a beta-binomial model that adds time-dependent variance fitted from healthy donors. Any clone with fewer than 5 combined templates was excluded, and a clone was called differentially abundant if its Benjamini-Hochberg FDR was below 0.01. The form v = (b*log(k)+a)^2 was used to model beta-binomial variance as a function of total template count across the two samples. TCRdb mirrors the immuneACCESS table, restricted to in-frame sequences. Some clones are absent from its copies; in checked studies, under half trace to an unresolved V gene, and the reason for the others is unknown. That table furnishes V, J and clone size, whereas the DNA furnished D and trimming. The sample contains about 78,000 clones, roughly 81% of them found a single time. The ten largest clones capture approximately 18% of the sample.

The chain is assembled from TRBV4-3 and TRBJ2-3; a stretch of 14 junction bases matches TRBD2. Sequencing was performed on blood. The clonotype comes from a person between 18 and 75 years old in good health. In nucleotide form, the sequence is TGCGCCAGCAGGGAGGGGACTAGCGGGAGTAGCGCGCAGTATTTT. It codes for CASREGTSGSSAQYF.